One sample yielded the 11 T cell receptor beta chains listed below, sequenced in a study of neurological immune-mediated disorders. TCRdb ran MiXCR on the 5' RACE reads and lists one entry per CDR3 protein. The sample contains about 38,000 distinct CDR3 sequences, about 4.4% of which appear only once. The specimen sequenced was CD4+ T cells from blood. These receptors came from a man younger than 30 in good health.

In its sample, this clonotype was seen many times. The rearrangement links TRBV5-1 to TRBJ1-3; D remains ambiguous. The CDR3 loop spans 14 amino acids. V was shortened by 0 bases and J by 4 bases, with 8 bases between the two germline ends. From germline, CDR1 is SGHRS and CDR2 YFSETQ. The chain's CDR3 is CASSLDVSGNTIYF. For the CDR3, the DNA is TGCGCCAGCAGCTTGGACGTATCCGGAAACACCATATATTTT.

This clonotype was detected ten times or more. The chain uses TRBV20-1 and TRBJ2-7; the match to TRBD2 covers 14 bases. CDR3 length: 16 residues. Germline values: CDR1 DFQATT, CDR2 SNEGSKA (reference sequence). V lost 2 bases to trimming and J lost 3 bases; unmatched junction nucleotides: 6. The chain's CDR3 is CSARSGTSGGYYEQYF. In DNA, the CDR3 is TGCAGTGCTAGATCCGGGACTAGCGGGGGTTACTACGAGCAGTACTTC.

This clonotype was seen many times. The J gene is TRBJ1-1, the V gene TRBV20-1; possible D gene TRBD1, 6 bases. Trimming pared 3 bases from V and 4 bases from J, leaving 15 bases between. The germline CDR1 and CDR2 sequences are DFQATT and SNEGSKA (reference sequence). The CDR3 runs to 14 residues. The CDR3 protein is CSASPATGITEAFF. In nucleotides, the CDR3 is TGCAGTGCTAGTCCCGCAACAGGGATCACTGAAGCTTTCTTT.

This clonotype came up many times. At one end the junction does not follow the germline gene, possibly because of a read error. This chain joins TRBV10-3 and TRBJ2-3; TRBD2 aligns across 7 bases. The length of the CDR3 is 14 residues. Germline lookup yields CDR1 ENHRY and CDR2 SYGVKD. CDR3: CAISESQRDYQMIF. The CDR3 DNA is TGTGCCATCAGTGAGTCTCAGCGGGACTACCAAATGATTTTT.

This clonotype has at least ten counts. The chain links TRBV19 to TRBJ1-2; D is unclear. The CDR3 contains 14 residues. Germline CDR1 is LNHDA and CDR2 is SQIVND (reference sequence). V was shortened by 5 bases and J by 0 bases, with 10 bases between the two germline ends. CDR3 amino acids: CASSRTSSNYGYTF. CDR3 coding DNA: TGTGCCAGTAGTCGAACGAGTTCTAACTATGGCTACACCTTC. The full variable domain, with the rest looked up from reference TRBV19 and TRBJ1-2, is DGGITQSPKYLFRKEGQNVTLSCEQNLNHDAMYWYRQDPGQGLRLIYYSQIVNDFQKGDIAEGYSVSREKKESFPLTVTSAQKNPTAFYLCASSRTSSNYGYTFGSGTRLTVV.

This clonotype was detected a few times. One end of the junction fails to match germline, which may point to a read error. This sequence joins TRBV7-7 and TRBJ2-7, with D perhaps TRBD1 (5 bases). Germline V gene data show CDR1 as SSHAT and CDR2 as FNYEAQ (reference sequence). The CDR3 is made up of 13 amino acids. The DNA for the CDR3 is TGTGCTAGCAGCCCTGCGGACAACTACGAGCAGTACTTC. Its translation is CASSPADNYEQYF.

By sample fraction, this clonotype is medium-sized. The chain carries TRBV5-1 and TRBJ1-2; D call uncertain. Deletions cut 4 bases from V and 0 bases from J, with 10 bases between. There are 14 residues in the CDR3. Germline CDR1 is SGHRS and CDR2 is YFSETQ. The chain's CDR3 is CASSPSAANYGYTF. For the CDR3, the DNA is TGCGCCAGCAGCCCGTCGGCTGCTAACTATGGCTACACCTTC.

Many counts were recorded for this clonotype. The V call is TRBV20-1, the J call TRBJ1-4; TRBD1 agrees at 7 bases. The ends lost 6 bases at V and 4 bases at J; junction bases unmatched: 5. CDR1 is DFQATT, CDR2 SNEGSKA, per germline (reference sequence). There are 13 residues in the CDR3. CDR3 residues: CSAPDRFNEKLFF. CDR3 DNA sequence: TGCAGTGCCCCGGACAGGTTTAATGAAAAACTGTTTTTT.

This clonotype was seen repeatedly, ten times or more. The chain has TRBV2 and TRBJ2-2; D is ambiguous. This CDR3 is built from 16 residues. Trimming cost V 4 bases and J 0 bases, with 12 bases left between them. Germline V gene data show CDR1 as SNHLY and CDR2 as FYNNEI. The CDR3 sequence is CASSVRAVANTGELFF. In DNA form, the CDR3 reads TGTGCCAGCAGTGTCCGGGCGGTTGCGAACACCGGGGAGCTGTTTTTT.

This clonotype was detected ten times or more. CDR3 protein: CSVEHLAKNIQYF. The CDR3 nucleotides are TGCAGCGTTGAGCACCTAGCCAAAAACATTCAGTACTTC. V usage is TRBV29-1 and J usage is TRBJ2-4; no definite D call. CDR1 and CDR2 (germline): SQVTM, ANQGSEA. The CDR3 loop spans 13 amino acids. V lost 3 bases to trimming and J lost 0 bases, with 6 bases between them.

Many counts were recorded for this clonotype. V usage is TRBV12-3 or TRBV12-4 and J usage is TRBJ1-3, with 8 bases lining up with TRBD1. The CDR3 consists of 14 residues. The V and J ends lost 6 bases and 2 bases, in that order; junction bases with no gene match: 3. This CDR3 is CASRSTGAGNTIYF. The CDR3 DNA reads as TGTGCCAGCAGATCGACAGGGGCTGGAAACACCATATATTTT.